The rows below give T cell receptor beta chains drawn from one sample of a study of cytomegalovirus exposure and HLA in healthy donors. Data came from immunoSEQ multiplex PCR; TCRdb stores just in-frame clones and leaves some out. The data hold approximately 73,000 clones, with 55% to 75% observed a single time. Sequenced input: PBMCs. The receptors come from a man between 25 and 39 years old in good health and CMV-seropositive. Both conserved end residues are part of each CDR3. Fields, in order: J gene, D gene, V gene, clone size, CDR3 protein, CDR3 DNA. The D gene is left open where the match is weak. The size entry is marked missing in some rows and otherwise reads once, few, many or a size class.

j_gene: TRBJ1-2
d_gene: -
v_gene: TRBV11-3
abundance: -
CDR3aa: CASSPYPTGDYGYTF
CDR3nt: TGTGCCAGCAGCCCCTATCCGACAGGAGACTATGGCTACACCTTC

j_gene: TRBJ1-2
d_gene: -
v_gene: TRBV2
abundance: -
CDR3aa: CASSASVFSHRAGYTF
CDR3nt: TGTGCCAGCAGTGCCTCTGTTTTCTCACACAGGGCTGGCTACACCTTC

j_gene: TRBJ2-1
d_gene: TRBD2
v_gene: TRBV4-2
abundance: once
CDR3aa: CASSQVVGGGAEQFF
CDR3nt: TGTGCCAGCAGCCAAGTAGTTGGCGGGGGGGCTGAGCAGTTCTTC

j_gene: TRBJ2-2
d_gene: -
v_gene: TRBV18
abundance: -
CDR3aa: CASSRGTSQRVTGELFF
CDR3nt: TGTGCCAGCTCCCGTGGGACTTCCCAACGGGTCACCGGGGAGCTGTTTTTT

j_gene: TRBJ2-2
d_gene: TRBD2
v_gene: TRBV5-1
abundance: -
CDR3aa: CASSLNSRGGLGELFF
CDR3nt: TGCGCCAGCAGCCTGAATTCGCGGGGGGGCCTCGGGGAGCTGTTTTTT

j_gene: TRBJ2-4
d_gene: TRBD1
v_gene: TRBV28
abundance: -
CDR3aa: CASTWTGAGAKNIQYF
CDR3nt: TGTGCCAGCACGTGGACAGGGGCAGGAGCCAAAAACATTCAGTACTTC

j_gene: TRBJ2-3
d_gene: -
v_gene: TRBV6-1
abundance: few
CDR3aa: CASRGLHNTDTQYF
CDR3nt: TGTGCCAGCAGGGGACTTCACAACACAGATACGCAGTATTTT

j_gene: TRBJ1-2
d_gene: TRBD1
v_gene: TRBV28
abundance: -
CDR3aa: CASRKPGQAYGYTF
CDR3nt: TGTGCCAGCAGGAAGCCCGGACAGGCCTATGGCTACACCTTC

j_gene: TRBJ2-2
d_gene: TRBD1
v_gene: TRBV28
abundance: -
CDR3aa: CASSLLGQGNTGELFF
CDR3nt: TGTGCCAGCAGTTTACTCGGACAGGGAAACACCGGGGAGCTGTTTTTT

j_gene: TRBJ2-7
d_gene: TRBD1
v_gene: TRBV2
abundance: -
CDR3aa: CASSFGTVSYEQYF
CDR3nt: TGTGCCAGCAGCTTCGGGACAGTCTCCTACGAGCAGTACTTC

j_gene: TRBJ1-5
d_gene: -
v_gene: TRBV7-9
abundance: -
CDR3aa: CASSPRGGQDQPQHF
CDR3nt: TGTGCCAGCAGCCCGCGGGGGGGCCAGGATCAGCCCCAGCATTTT

j_gene: TRBJ1-2
d_gene: -
v_gene: TRBV5-6
abundance: -
CDR3aa: CASSFPGGYYGYTF
CDR3nt: TGTGCCAGCAGCTTTCCGGGGGGATACTATGGCTACACCTTC

j_gene: TRBJ2-4
d_gene: TRBD2
v_gene: TRBV29-1
abundance: -
CDR3aa: CSVVSSGGYIQYF
CDR3nt: TGCAGCGTTGTTTCGAGCGGGGGATACATTCAGTACTTC

j_gene: TRBJ1-2
d_gene: -
v_gene: TRBV7-2
abundance: -
CDR3aa: CASSSRGGEFGYTF
CDR3nt: TGTGCCAGCAGCTCGCGGGGGGGCGAGTTCGGCTACACCTTC

j_gene: TRBJ2-5
d_gene: -
v_gene: TRBV4-2
abundance: -
CDR3aa: CASSHRGFEEETQYF
CDR3nt: TGTGCCAGCAGTCACCGGGGTTTTGAGGAGGAGACCCAGTACTTC

j_gene: TRBJ2-7
d_gene: TRBD1
v_gene: TRBV7-9
abundance: few
CDR3aa: CASSLLGQGSSYEQYF
CDR3nt: TGTGCCAGCAGCTTACTAGGACAGGGGAGCTCCTACGAGCAGTACTTC

j_gene: TRBJ1-3
d_gene: TRBD1
v_gene: TRBV18
abundance: -
CDR3aa: CASSPSGQAGNTIYF
CDR3nt: TGTGCCAGCTCACCCTCGGGACAGGCGGGAAACACCATATATTTT

j_gene: TRBJ2-5
d_gene: TRBD2
v_gene: TRBV7-2
abundance: -
CDR3aa: CASSLWASGGFETQYF
CDR3nt: TGTGCCAGCAGCTTATGGGCTAGCGGGGGGTTTGAGACCCAGTACTTC

j_gene: TRBJ1-5
d_gene: TRBD1
v_gene: TRBV28
abundance: few
CDR3aa: CASSDRGIGNQPQHF
CDR3nt: TGTGCCAGCAGTGACAGGGGAATTGGCAATCAGCCCCAGCATTTT

j_gene: TRBJ1-1
d_gene: -
v_gene: TRBV7-3
abundance: few
CDR3aa: CASSLVYRNTEAFF
CDR3nt: TGTGCCAGCAGCTTAGTGTATAGAAACACTGAAGCTTTCTTT

j_gene: TRBJ1-5
d_gene: -
v_gene: TRBV27
abundance: once
CDR3aa: CASSLVGPGQPQHF
CDR3nt: TGTGCCAGCAGTTTAGTTGGGCCGGGGCAGCCCCAGCATTTT

j_gene: TRBJ2-1
d_gene: TRBD1
v_gene: TRBV7-6
abundance: -
CDR3aa: CASSLGDREINEQFF
CDR3nt: TGTGCCAGCAGCTTAGGGGACAGGGAAATTAATGAGCAGTTCTTC

j_gene: TRBJ2-6
d_gene: TRBD1
v_gene: TRBV5-1
abundance: -
CDR3aa: CAKSNRGAYSGANVLTF
CDR3nt: TGCGCCAAATCTAACAGGGGCGCCTACTCTGGGGCCAACGTCCTGACTTTC

j_gene: TRBJ1-4
d_gene: TRBD1
v_gene: TRBV28
abundance: -
CDR3aa: CASSFGGGSEKLFF
CDR3nt: TGTGCCAGCAGTTTTGGAGGGGGCAGTGAAAAACTGTTTTTT

j_gene: TRBJ2-7
d_gene: -
v_gene: TRBV9
abundance: -
CDR3aa: CASSVTGHPAPYEQYF
CDR3nt: TGTGCCAGCAGCGTAACTGGACACCCGGCCCCCTACGAGCAGTACTTC

j_gene: TRBJ2-5
d_gene: TRBD2
v_gene: TRBV19
abundance: -
CDR3aa: CASSTSAGGETQYF
CDR3nt: TGTGCCAGTAGTACGTCAGCGGGAGGGGAGACCCAGTACTTC

j_gene: TRBJ2-5
d_gene: TRBD1
v_gene: TRBV4-3
abundance: -
CDR3aa: CASSQDMDRGRETQYF
CDR3nt: TGCGCCAGCAGCCAAGATATGGACAGGGGGAGGGAGACCCAGTACTTC

j_gene: TRBJ1-2
d_gene: -
v_gene: TRBV28
abundance: few
CDR3aa: CASSPGDYGYTF
CDR3nt: TGTGCCAGCAGTCCCGGGGACTATGGCTACACCTTC

j_gene: TRBJ1-1
d_gene: TRBD1
v_gene: TRBV29-1
abundance: few
CDR3aa: CSVKRTGGNTEAFF
CDR3nt: TGCAGCGTTAAAAGGACAGGGGGGAACACTGAAGCTTTCTTT

j_gene: TRBJ2-6
d_gene: -
v_gene: TRBV4-3
abundance: few
CDR3aa: CASSLDRFTSGANVLTF
CDR3nt: TGCGCCAGCAGCCTCGACAGGTTCACCTCTGGGGCCAACGTCCTGACTTTC

j_gene: TRBJ1-1
d_gene: -
v_gene: TRBV7-3
abundance: -
CDR3aa: CASSEGRGTEAFF
CDR3nt: TGTGCCAGCAGCGAGGGGCGGGGTACTGAAGCTTTCTTT

j_gene: TRBJ1-2
d_gene: TRBD1
v_gene: TRBV5-1
abundance: -
CDR3aa: CASSLESGTAIYGYTF
CDR3nt: TGCGCCAGCAGCTTGGAATCCGGGACAGCGATCTATGGCTACACCTTC

j_gene: TRBJ2-1
d_gene: -
v_gene: TRBV29-1
abundance: -
CDR3aa: CSLTQTGNNEQFF
CDR3nt: TGCAGCTTAACTCAGACAGGTAATAATGAGCAGTTCTTC

j_gene: TRBJ2-7
d_gene: TRBD2
v_gene: TRBV18
abundance: -
CDR3aa: CASSREMAGEIPYEQYF
CDR3nt: TGTGCCAGCTCACGAGAGATGGCGGGAGAAATCCCCTACGAGCAGTACTTC

j_gene: TRBJ2-1
d_gene: -
v_gene: TRBV4-3
abundance: -
CDR3aa: CASSQVPLGSGVGEQFF
CDR3nt: TGCGCCAGCAGCCAAGTGCCCCTGGGTAGCGGCGTAGGGGAGCAGTTCTTC